The T cell receptor (beta chain) under discussion was sequenced for a study of a mutant IDH1 vaccine in newly diagnosed glioma. Sample time point: week 35, safety follow-up. The vaccine gave 300 ug of a 20-mer mutant IDH1 peptide subcutaneously per dose. With regard to this clone: Antigen: not known.

The assay was immunoSEQ multiplex PCR, and TCRdb's table has in-frame clones only and misses some. The sample has 30,000 or so clones, about four fifths seen once. The V gene lost 7 bases and the J gene lost 0 bases, with 3 bases spanning the gap. The CDR3 covers 11 residues. Germline assignment: CDR1 SNHLY and CDR2 FYNNEI. This sequence originates from a young woman with glioma. This chain connects TRBV2 to TRBJ2-5; D is ambiguous. The specimen was PBMCs, collected from a glioma patient whose treatment included an IDH1 peptide vaccine. CDR3 in amino acids: CASIYQETQYF. The CDR3 coding sequence is TGTGCCAGCATTTACCAAGAGACCCAGTACTTC.